This record concerns one TCR beta chain sequence. This record belongs to a study of T cells after somatic rescue of genetic block. Trimming left V 2 bases short and J 4 bases short, with 14 bases between. The CDR3 is 15 residues long. Germline V gives CDR1 MGHRA, CDR2 YSYEKL. Data came from immunoSEQ multiplex PCR; TCRdb stores just in-frame clones and leaves some out. The table includes roughly 71,000 clones, roughly 93% detected once. The sequence came from a man aged 25-40 years. The chain links TRBV4-1 to TRBJ1-1; the D is unclear. The sequenced material came from peripheral blood mononuclear cells (PBMCs). In DNA form, the CDR3 reads TGCGCCAGCAGCCAATTTCGGATGGGAGGCACTGAAGCTTTCTTT. It encodes CASSQFRMGGTEAFF.